A single T cell receptor (beta chain) is shown here with its context. Its antigen remains unknown. Germline values: CDR1 SGHTA, CDR2 FQGNSA. Trimming took off 5 bases at V and 8 bases at J, with 24 bases between the two ends. CDR3 length: 17 residues. This sample is drawn from a study of T-cell memory formation after mild COVID-19. General observations from the study: For contracting clones, CD4+ ones sat mainly in CM and EM, CD8+ in EMRA.

Constant-segment primers were used for 5'RACE, and the resulting TCR alpha and TCR beta cDNA libraries carried sample barcodes and UMIs. TCRdb re-analysed the 5' RACE reads in MiXCR, keeping a single row per CDR3 protein. The data hold 150,000 to 200,000 distinct CDR3 sequences, with around a tenth observed a single time. The sequenced sample was PBMCs or a T cell subset sorted from them (not recorded which). This sequence originates from a man between 18 and 35 years old who had mild COVID-19 (a few samples of this study predate the infection). Cell type and time point are not known. V and J are TRBV7-2 and TRBJ2-2; D possibly corresponds to TRBD1 (6 bases). Here the CDR3 DNA reads TGTGCCAGCAGCCGACGGAACAGGGTTGTGGTTCCTGGGGAGCTGTTTTTT. It specifies CASSRRNRVVVPGELFF.